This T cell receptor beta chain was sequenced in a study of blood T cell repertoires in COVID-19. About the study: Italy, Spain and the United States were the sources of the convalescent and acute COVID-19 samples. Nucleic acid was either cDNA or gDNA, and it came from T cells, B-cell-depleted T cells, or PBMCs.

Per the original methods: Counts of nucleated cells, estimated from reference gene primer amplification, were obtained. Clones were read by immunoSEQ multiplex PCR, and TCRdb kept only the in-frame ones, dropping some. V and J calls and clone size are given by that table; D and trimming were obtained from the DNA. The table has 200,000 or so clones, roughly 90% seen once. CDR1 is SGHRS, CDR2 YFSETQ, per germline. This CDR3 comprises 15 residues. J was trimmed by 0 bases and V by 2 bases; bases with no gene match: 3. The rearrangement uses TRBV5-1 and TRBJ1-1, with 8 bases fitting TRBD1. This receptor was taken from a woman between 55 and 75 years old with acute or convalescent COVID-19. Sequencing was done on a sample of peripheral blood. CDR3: CASSFGQGLNTEAFF. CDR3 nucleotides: TGCGCCAGCAGCTTCGGACAGGGCCTGAACACTGAAGCTTTCTTT.